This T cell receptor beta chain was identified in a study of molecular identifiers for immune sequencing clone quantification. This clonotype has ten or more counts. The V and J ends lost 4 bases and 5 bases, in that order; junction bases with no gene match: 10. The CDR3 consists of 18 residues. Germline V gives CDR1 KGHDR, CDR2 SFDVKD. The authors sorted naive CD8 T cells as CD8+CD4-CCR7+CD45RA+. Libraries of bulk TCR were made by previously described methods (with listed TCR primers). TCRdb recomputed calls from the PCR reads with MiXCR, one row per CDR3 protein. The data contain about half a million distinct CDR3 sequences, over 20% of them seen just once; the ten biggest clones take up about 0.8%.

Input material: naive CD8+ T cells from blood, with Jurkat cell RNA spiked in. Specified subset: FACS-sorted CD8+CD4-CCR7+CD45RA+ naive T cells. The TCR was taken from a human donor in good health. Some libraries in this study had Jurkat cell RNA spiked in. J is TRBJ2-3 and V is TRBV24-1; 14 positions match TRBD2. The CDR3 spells CATSEIGLAGGGEDTQYF. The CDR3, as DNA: TGTGCCACCAGTGAAATAGGACTAGCGGGAGGAGGTGAAGATACGCAGTATTTT.